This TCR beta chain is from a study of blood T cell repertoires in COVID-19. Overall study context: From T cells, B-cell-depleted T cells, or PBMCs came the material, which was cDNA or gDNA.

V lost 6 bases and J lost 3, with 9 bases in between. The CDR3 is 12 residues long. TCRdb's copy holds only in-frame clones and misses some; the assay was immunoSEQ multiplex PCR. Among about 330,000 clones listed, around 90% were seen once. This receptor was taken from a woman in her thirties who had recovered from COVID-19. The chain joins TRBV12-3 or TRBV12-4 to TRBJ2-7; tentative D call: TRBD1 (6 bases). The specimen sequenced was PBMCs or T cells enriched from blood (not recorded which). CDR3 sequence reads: CASRFRGYEQYF. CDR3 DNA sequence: TGTGCCAGCAGGTTCAGGGGCTACGAGCAGTACTTC.